The rows below give T cell receptor beta chains drawn from one sample of a study of OX40 agonist ivuxolimab in advanced cancers. Generated by immunoSEQ multiplex PCR, the TCRdb table keeps only in-frame clones and is missing some. The table records 65,000 to 100,000 clones, roughly 88% of them present only once. The source material was CD4+ or CD8+ T cells sorted from blood, sampled in a trial of the OX40 agonist ivuxolimab. These TCRs come from an adult with an advanced solid tumor such as melanoma, head and neck, liver or kidney cancer. The CDR3 runs from the conserved cysteine through the conserved F or W. The D gene is left open where the match is weak. The listing skips clone size in some rows; elsewhere it reads once, few, many or a size class.

CDR3: CASSPGGDISGNTIYF
DNA: TGTGCCAGCTCACCTGGGGGAGACATCTCTGGAAACACCATATATTTT
V: TRBV18
size: few
J: TRBJ1-3
D: .

CDR3: CASGHGNTIYF
DNA: TGTGCCAGCGGGCACGGAAACACCATATATTTT
V: TRBV6-1
size: .
J: TRBJ1-3
D: .

CDR3: CATSGGTGTPQPQHF
DNA: TGTGCCACCAGCGGGGGGACAGGGACACCTCAGCCCCAGCATTTT
V: TRBV15
size: few
J: TRBJ1-5
D: TRBD1

CDR3: CAWKPPQGASYEQYF
DNA: TGTGCCTGGAAACCTCCACAGGGGGCGTCCTACGAGCAGTACTTC
V: TRBV30
size: medium-sized
J: TRBJ2-7
D: TRBD1

CDR3: CAWSVSTEAFF
DNA: TGTGCCTGGAGTGTGAGCACTGAAGCTTTCTTT
V: TRBV30
size: .
J: TRBJ1-1
D: .

CDR3: CASSQDLSGRGRFF
DNA: TGTGCCAGCAGCCAAGATCTTAGCGGGAGGGGTCGGTTCTTC
V: TRBV4-2
size: .
J: TRBJ2-1
D: TRBD2

CDR3: CASSLAANQPQHF
DNA: TGTGCCAGCAGCTTAGCGGCAAATCAGCCCCAGCATTTT
V: TRBV7-9
size: .
J: TRBJ1-5
D: .

CDR3: CASSYGEETQYF
DNA: TGTGCCAGCAGTTACGGGGAAGAGACCCAGTACTTC
V: TRBV6-6
size: .
J: TRBJ2-5
D: .

CDR3: CASSLPSFEQYF
DNA: TGTGCCAGCAGTTTACCTTCCTTTGAGCAGTACTTC
V: TRBV27
size: .
J: TRBJ2-7
D: .

CDR3: CASSLEGSKETQYF
DNA: TGTGCCAGCAGCTTAGAGGGGTCTAAAGAGACCCAGTACTTC
V: TRBV7-9
size: .
J: TRBJ2-5
D: .

CDR3: CASREGDNYGYTF
DNA: TGCGCCAGCAGGGAGGGAGATAACTATGGCTACACCTTC
V: TRBV5-1
size: .
J: TRBJ1-2
D: .

CDR3: CASSLRLAGSQSTQYF
DNA: TGCGCCAGCAGCCTACGACTAGCGGGATCTCAGAGTACGCAGTATTTT
V: TRBV4-3
size: .
J: TRBJ2-3
D: TRBD2

CDR3: CASSSPSTDTQYF
DNA: TGTGCCAGCAGTAGCCCGAGCACAGATACGCAGTATTTT
V: TRBV6-5
size: .
J: TRBJ2-3
D: .

CDR3: CSVDSGGGTEAFF
DNA: TGCAGCGTTGACTCAGGGGGTGGTACTGAAGCTTTCTTT
V: TRBV29-1
size: .
J: TRBJ1-1
D: TRBD1